This TCR beta chain came from a study of T cells expressing NK-cell markers. Study at large: One of eight sequenced donors was HCMV-seronegative; the other seven were seropositive.

The TCR beta cDNA came from 5'RACE template switching with UMIs. From the 5' RACE reads, TCRdb lists one entry per CDR3 protein and no DNA. The sample data list hundreds of thousands of distinct CDR3 sequences. Looked up from germline, CDR1 is LGHDT and CDR2 is YNNKEL (reference sequence). This CDR3 contains 15 residues. This chain uses TRBV3-1 with TRBJ2-1; the D gene TCRdb calls, TRBD2, cannot be checked with no DNA. The clonotype was recovered from a young man in good health. The sequencing sample was made of blood T cells: a sorted CD56 or NKG2C T cell subset, CD4+ or CD8+ T cells, or bulk PBMC T cells (not recorded which). The CDR3 here is CASSQDRLAGAKQFF.